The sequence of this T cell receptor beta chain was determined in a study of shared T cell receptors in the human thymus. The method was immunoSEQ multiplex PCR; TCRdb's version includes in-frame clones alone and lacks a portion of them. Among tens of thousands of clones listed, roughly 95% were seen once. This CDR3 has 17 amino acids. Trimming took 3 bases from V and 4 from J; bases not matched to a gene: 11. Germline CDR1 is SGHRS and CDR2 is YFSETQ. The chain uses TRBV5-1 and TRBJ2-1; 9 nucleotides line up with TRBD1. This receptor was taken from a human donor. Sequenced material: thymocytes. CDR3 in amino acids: CASSWDRDVTDYNEQFF. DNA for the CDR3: TGCGCCAGCAGCTGGGACAGGGACGTTACGGATTACAATGAGCAGTTCTTC.